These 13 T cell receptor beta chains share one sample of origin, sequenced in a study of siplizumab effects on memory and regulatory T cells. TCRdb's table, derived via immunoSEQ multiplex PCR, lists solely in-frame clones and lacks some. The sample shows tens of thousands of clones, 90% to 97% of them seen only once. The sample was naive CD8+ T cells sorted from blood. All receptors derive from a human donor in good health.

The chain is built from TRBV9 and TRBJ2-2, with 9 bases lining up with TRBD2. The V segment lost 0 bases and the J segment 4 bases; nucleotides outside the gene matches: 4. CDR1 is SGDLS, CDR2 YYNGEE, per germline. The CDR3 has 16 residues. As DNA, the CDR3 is TGTGCCAGCAGCGTAGTTGCGGGGGGGCCCACCGGGGAGCTGTTTTTT. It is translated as CASSVVAGGPTGELFF. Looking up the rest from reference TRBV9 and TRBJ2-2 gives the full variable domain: DSGVTQTPKHLITATGQRVTLRCSPRSGDLSVYWYQQSLDQGLQFLIQYYNGEERAKGNILERFSAQQFPDLHSELNLSSLELGDSALYFCASSVVAGGPTGELFFGEGSRLTVL.

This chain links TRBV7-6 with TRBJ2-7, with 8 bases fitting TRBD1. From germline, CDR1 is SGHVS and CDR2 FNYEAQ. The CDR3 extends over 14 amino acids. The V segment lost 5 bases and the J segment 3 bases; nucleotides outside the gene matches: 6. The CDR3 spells CASSEGTGHYEQYF. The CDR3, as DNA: TGTGCCAGCAGCGAAGGGACAGGTCACTACGAGCAGTACTTC.

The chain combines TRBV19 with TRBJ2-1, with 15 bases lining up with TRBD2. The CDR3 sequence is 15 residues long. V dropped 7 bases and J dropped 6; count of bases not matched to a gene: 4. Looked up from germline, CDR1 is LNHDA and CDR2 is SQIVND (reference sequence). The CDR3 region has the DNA TGTGCCAGTACCCGGACTAGCGGGGGGGCCAATGAGCAGTTCTTC. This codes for CASTRTSGGANEQFF.

CDR3 nucleotide sequence: TGCAGCGTTCTGGAGGGAATACACGAGCAGTACTTC. It yields the protein CSVLEGIHEQYF. The chain joins TRBV29-1 to TRBJ2-7; TRBD2 is a possible D gene (6 bases). The germline gives CDR1 SQVTM, CDR2 ANQGSEA. The germline V and J ends were trimmed by 5 bases and 5 bases, with 13 bases remaining between them. The CDR3 is made up of 12 amino acids.

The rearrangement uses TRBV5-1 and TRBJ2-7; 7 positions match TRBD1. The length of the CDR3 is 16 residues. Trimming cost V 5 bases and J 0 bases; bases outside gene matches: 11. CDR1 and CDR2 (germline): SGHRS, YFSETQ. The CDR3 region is CASSTTGTDNSYEQYF. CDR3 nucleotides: TGCGCCAGCAGTACTACCGGGACAGACAACTCCTACGAGCAGTACTTC.

CDR3 protein: CASSLVAPREATDTQYF. CDR3 DNA sequence: TGTGCCAGCAGCTTGGTAGCGCCCCGAGAGGCTACAGATACGCAGTATTTT. The V and J genes are TRBV5-6 and TRBJ2-3; D possibly corresponds to TRBD2 (5 bases). V was pared by 0 bases and J by 3 bases, with 17 bases between. Germline V CDR1 and CDR2: SGHDT, YYEEEE. CDR3 length: 17 amino acids.

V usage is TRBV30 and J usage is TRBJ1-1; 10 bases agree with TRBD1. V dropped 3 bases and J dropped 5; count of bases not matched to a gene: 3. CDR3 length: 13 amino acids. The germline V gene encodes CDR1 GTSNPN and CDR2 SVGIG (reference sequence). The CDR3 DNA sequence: TGTGCCTGGAGGGGACAGGGGTGGACTGAAGCTTTCTTT. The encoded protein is CAWRGQGWTEAFF. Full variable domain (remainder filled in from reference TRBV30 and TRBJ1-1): SQTIHQWPATLVQPVGSPLSLECTVEGTSNPNLYWYRQAAGRGLQLLFYSVGIGQISSEVPQNLSASRPQDRQFILSSKKLLLSDSGFYLCAWRGQGWTEAFFGQGTRLTVV.

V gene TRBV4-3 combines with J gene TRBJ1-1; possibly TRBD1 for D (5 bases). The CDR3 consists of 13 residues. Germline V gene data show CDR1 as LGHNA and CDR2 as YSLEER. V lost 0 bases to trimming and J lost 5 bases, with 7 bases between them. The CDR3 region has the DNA TGCGCCAGCAGCCAAGATCAGGGAACTGAAGCTTTCTTT. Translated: CASSQDQGTEAFF.

The CDR3 reads CASSPADRGVYEQYF. Written as DNA, the CDR3 is TGTGCCAGCTCACCCGCGGACAGGGGCGTCTACGAGCAGTACTTC. V gene TRBV18 combines with J gene TRBJ2-7; 9 bases match TRBD1. In germline, CDR1 is KGHSH, CDR2 LQKENI. The CDR3 is 15 amino acids. With 3 bases clipped from V and 3 bases from J, the junction kept 6 bases outside the gene matches.

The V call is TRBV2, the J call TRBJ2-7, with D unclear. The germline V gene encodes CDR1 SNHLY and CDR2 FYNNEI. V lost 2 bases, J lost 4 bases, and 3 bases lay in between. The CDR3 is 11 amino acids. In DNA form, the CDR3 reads TGTGCCAGCAGTGAAACTTACGAGCAGTACTTC. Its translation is CASSETYEQYF. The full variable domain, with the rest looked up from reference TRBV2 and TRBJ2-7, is EPEVTQTPSHQVTQMGQEVILRCVPISNHLYFYWYRQILGQKVEFLVSFYNNEISEKSEIFDDQFSVERPDGSNFTLKIRSTKLEDSAMYFCASSETYEQYFGPGTRLTVT.

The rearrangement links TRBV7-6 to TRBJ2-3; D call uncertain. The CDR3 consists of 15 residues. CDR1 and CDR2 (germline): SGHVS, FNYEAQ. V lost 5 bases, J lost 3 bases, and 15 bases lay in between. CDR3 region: CASSVRSWGTDTQYF. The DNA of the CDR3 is TGTGCCAGCAGCGTCCGATCATGGGGAACAGATACGCAGTATTTT.

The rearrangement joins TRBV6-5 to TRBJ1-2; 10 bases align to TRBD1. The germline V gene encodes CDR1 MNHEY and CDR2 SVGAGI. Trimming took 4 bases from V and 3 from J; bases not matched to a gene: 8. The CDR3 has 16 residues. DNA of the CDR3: TGTGCCAGCAGTTCACAGACAGGGGGCAGAGACTATGGCTACACCTTC. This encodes CASSSQTGGRDYGYTF.

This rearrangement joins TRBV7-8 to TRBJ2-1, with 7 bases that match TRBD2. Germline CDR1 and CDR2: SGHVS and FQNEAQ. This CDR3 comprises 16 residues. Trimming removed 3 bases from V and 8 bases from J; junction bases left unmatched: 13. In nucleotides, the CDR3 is TGTGCCAGCAGCTTTCAGGGCGGGGGTGTTGACGATGAGCAGTTCTTC. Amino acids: CASSFQGGGVDDEQFF.